This T cell receptor (beta chain) was obtained from a study of cytomegalovirus exposure and HLA in healthy donors. Study overall: Clustering assigned 70% to 85% of the roughly 400 genotyped donors to the Caucasian-associated ancestry cluster. Study observations and caveats: Certain sequence variants were highly shared and formed a cluster, and this cluster was likely a sequencing artifact.

The length of the CDR3 is 16 residues. J lost 6 bases, V lost 8 bases, and 16 bases had no gene match. Germline V gene data show CDR1 as SQVTM and CDR2 as ANQGSEA. There were likely unrecorded immune exposures, though donors were nominally healthy when sampled. About this clone itself: Its antigen is not identified.

The primer mix had 60 Vbeta and 13 Jbeta primers. Measured with immunoSEQ multiplex PCR; TCRdb has only the in-frame clones, and not every one. The data contain about 130,000 clones, more than 75% of them singletons. The chain recombines TRBV29-1 with TRBJ2-3; 11 bases match TRBD2. The TCR comes from a man aged 40-55 years in good health and CMV-seronegative. Sequenced material: PBMCs. CDR3 loop: CSLTGGSGGGGDTQYF. The CDR3 bases are TGCAGCCTTACTGGTGGTAGCGGGGGGGGAGGCGATACGCAGTATTTT.